This T cell receptor beta chain came from a study of T cells expressing NK-cell markers. Overall study: The authors derived TCR beta repertoires from sorted CD3+CD56+NKG2C+, CD3+CD56+NKG2C- and CD3+CD56-NKG2C+ T cells.

Study observations and caveats: About 1.0-8% of CD8+ T cells in over 5 donors belonged to dominant NKG2C+ clonotypes. A few of the donors also had these clonotypes leading their CD3+CD56-NKG2C+ fraction.

Following a re-call of the 5' RACE reads, TCRdb has one entry per CDR3 protein and lacks DNA. The data show around 260,000 distinct CDR3 sequences, and the top ten clones hold around 4.3%. In regard to this clonotype: The antigen remains undetermined.

Looked up from germline, CDR1 is SQVTM and CDR2 is ANQGSEA. This CDR3 comprises 12 residues. The rearrangement joins TRBV29-1 to TRBJ2-5; with no DNA, the TCRdb D assignment of TRBD1 cannot be verified. The sequence came from a woman aged 18-70 years in good health. Sequencing used blood T cells: a sorted CD56 or NKG2C T cell subset, CD4+ or CD8+ T cells, or bulk PBMC T cells (not recorded which). The CDR3 loop is CSFAGGEETQYF. Full variable domain (rest looked up from reference TRBV29-1 and TRBJ2-5): SAVISQKPSRDICQRGTSLTIQCQVDSQVTMMFWYRQQPGQSLTLIATANQGSEATYESGFVIDKFPISRPNLTFSTLTVSNMSPEDSSIYLCSFAGGEETQYFGPGTRLLVL.